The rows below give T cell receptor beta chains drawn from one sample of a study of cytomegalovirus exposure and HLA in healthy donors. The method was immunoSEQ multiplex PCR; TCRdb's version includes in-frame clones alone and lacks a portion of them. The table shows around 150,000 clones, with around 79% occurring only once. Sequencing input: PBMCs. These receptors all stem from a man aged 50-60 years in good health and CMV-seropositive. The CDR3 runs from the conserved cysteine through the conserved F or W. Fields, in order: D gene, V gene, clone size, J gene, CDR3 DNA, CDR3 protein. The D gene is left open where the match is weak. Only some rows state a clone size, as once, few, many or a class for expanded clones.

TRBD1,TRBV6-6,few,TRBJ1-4,TGTGCCAGCAAAAACCAGGGGGCTGATAATGAAAAACTGTTTTTT,CASKNQGADNEKLFF
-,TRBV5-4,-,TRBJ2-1,TGTGCCAGCAGCCCCACGCCTAACAATGAGCAGTTCTTC,CASSPTPNNEQFF
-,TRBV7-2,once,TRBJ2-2,TGTGCCAGCAGCTCGAATCCAGGGGTTGGCGGGGAGCTGTTTTTT,CASSSNPGVGGELFF
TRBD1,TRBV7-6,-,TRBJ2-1,TGTGCCAGCAGCTTAGGGGGTGGACAGGGGAACTACAATGAGCAGTTCTTC,CASSLGGGQGNYNEQFF
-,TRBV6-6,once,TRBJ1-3,TGTGCCAGTCTGGGGGGGACTGGAAACACCATATATTTT,CASLGGTGNTIYF
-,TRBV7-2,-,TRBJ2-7,TGTGCCAGCAGCTTAGGGGGGGGCCAATACGAGCAGTACTTC,CASSLGGGQYEQYF
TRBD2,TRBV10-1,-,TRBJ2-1,TGCGCCAGCAGTGCCTTCCCGGGAGGATTTACAGCGGGGGGGCCCGATGAGCAGTTCTTC,CASSAFPGGFTAGGPDEQFF
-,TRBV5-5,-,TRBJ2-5,TGTGCCAGCAGCTTTTTCCGGGGGGCGACGGGCGAGACCCAGTACTTC,CASSFFRGATGETQYF
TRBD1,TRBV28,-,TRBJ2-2,TGTGCCAGCAGTTTTCTACAGGGGATTGTTCGGGAGCTGTTTTTT,CASSFLQGIVRELFF
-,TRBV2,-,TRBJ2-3,TGTGCCAGCACGGGGGAGCGCACAGATACGCAGTATTTT,CASTGERTDTQYF
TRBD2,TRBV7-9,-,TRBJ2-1,TGTGCCAGCAGCCCTAGCGGTTCGGGATTAAGGCCCAATGAGCAGTTCTTC,CASSPSGSGLRPNEQFF
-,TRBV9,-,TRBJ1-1,TGTGCCAGCAGCGTAGTCCCCCGGTCTGAAGCTTTCTTT,CASSVVPRSEAFF
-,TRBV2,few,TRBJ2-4,TGTGCCAGCAGTCTCAATACAGGGTATCCGTACTTC,CASSLNTGYPYF
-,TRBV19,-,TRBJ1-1,TGTGCCAGTGAGGGTGGCACTGAAGCTTTCTTT,CASEGGTEAFF
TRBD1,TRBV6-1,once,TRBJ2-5,TGTGCCAGTCAACCGGGACAGGGAGAGACCCAGTACTTC,CASQPGQGETQYF
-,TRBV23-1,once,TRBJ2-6,TGCGCCAGCGCGTCTGGGGCCAACGTCCTGACTTTC,CASASGANVLTF
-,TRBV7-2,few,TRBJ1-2,TGTGCCAGCAGGGAGAGGGACTTTGCCAACTATGGCTACACCTTC,CASRERDFANYGYTF
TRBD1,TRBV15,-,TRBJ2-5,TGTGCCACCAGCAGGGGGTCCAGGGGGCAAGAGACCCAGTACTTC,CATSRGSRGQETQYF
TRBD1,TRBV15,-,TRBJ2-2,TGTGCCACTACAGGGGCTTCGAACACCGGGGAGCTGTTTTTT,CATTGASNTGELFF
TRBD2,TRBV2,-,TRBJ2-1,TGTGCCAGCAGAGCCGAGACTAGCGTGAGCGCCTACAATGAGCAGTTCTTC,CASRAETSVSAYNEQFF
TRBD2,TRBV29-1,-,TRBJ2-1,TGCAGCGTTGAAGGGCTAGCGGGGGGCTCCTACAATGAGCAGTTCTTC,CSVEGLAGGSYNEQFF
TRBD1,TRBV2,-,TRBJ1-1,TGTGCCAGCCAGGGGGTCGTAAACACTGAAGCTTTCTTT,CASQGVVNTEAFF
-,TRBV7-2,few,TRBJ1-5,TGTGCCAGCAGCTTAGTGGCAAATAGCAATCAGCCCCAGCATTTT,CASSLVANSNQPQHF
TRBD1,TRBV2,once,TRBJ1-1,TGTGCCAGCAGTGAAGCGGGACAGGGCCTAAGTGTCCCTTTCTTT,CASSEAGQGLSVPFF
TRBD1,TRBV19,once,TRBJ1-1,TGTGCCAGTAACCCCAGGGGGGAGAACACTGAAGCTTTCTTT,CASNPRGENTEAFF
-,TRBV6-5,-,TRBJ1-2,TGTGCCAGCAGTCGACCAGGGGAGTCTAACTATGGCTACACCTTC,CASSRPGESNYGYTF
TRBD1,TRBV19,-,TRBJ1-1,TGTGCCAGTAGTAAAGGACAGGGGGCGATGTACACTGAAGCTTTCTTT,CASSKGQGAMYTEAFF
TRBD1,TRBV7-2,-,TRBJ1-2,TGTGCCAGCAGCCAACGACAGGGCCACCCAAGGAACTATGGCTACACCTTC,CASSQRQGHPRNYGYTF